Listed below are T cell receptor beta chains from one sample, sequenced in a study of OX40 agonist ivuxolimab in advanced cancers. This table comes from immunoSEQ multiplex PCR, and its TCRdb copy is limited to in-frame clones, with some not included. The sample holds some 48,000 clones, around 74% seen once. The specimen was CD4+ or CD8+ T cells sorted from blood, collected in a trial of the OX40 agonist ivuxolimab. Every receptor here comes from an adult with an advanced solid tumor such as melanoma, head and neck, liver or kidney cancer. Each CDR3 is given with its conserved first and last residue. The D gene is left open where the match is weak. Not every row has a clone size; where given, it reads once, few, many or a size class.

V: TRBV7-2; J: TRBJ1-1; length: 14; D: .; size: .; CDR3: CASILQVGNTEAFF; DNA: TGTGCCAGCATCCTACAGGTTGGGAACACTGAAGCTTTCTTT
V: TRBV27; J: TRBJ1-2; length: 14; D: TRBD1; size: .; CDR3: CASSSPGQGYGYTF; DNA: TGTGCCAGCAGCTCCCCCGGACAGGGCTACGGCTACACCTTC
V: TRBV6-1; J: TRBJ1-1; length: 15; D: TRBD1; size: .; CDR3: CASSAYQGGRTEAFF; DNA: TGTGCCAGCAGTGCCTATCAGGGGGGAAGGACTGAAGCTTTCTTT
V: TRBV6-5; J: TRBJ1-1; length: 13; D: .; size: .; CDR3: CASSKTRETEAFF; DNA: TGTGCCAGCAGTAAGACCAGGGAAACTGAAGCTTTCTTT
V: TRBV7-5; J: TRBJ2-1; length: 20; D: .; size: .; CDR3: CASSLPWGGIPRRFTGEQFF; DNA: TGTGCCAGCAGCCTCCCGTGGGGCGGGATCCCCCGTCGGTTCACGGGCGAGCAGTTCTTC
V: TRBV10-3; J: TRBJ2-7; length: 12; D: .; size: few; CDR3: CAISENRYEQYF; DNA: TGTGCCATCAGTGAGAACAGGTACGAGCAGTACTTC
V: TRBV5-4; J: TRBJ2-3; length: 18; D: TRBD2; size: .; CDR3: CASSLSSGRARSTDTQYF; DNA: TGTGCCAGCAGCTTATCTAGCGGGAGGGCCAGAAGCACAGATACGCAGTATTTT
V: TRBV19; J: TRBJ1-5; length: 13; D: .; size: .; CDR3: CASNWQVDQPQHF; DNA: TGTGCCAGTAATTGGCAGGTTGACCAGCCCCAGCATTTT
V: TRBV2; J: TRBJ2-5; length: 15; D: TRBD1; size: .; CDR3: CASSATGGRQETQYF; DNA: TGTGCCAGCAGTGCAACAGGGGGAAGGCAAGAGACCCAGTACTTC
V: TRBV7-9; J: TRBJ2-3; length: 16; D: .; size: .; CDR3: CASSLAKGDRTDTQYF; DNA: TGTGCCAGCAGCTTAGCGAAGGGGGACCGCACAGATACGCAGTATTTT
V: TRBV27; J: TRBJ2-7; length: 16; D: .; size: .; CDR3: CASSLTGGLSSYEQYF; DNA: TGTGCCAGCAGTTTAACGGGCGGCCTTAGCTCCTACGAGCAGTACTTC
V: TRBV19; J: TRBJ1-1; length: 14; D: TRBD1; size: few; CDR3: CASTMTGQGTEAFF; DNA: TGTGCCAGTACCATGACAGGGCAAGGCACTGAAGCTTTCTTT
V: TRBV7-9; J: TRBJ1-4; length: 16; D: .; size: .; CDR3: CASSLLLGRLNEKLFF; DNA: TGTGCCAGCAGCTTACTCCTAGGACGGTTAAATGAAAAACTGTTTTTT
V: TRBV30; J: TRBJ2-1; length: 15; D: .; size: .; CDR3: CAWSVRRILGNEQFF; DNA: TGTGCCTGGAGTGTTAGACGTATCCTTGGCAATGAGCAGTTCTTC
V: TRBV19; J: TRBJ2-5; length: 15; D: TRBD2; size: .; CDR3: CASSIVRGGGETQYF; DNA: TGTGCCAGTAGTATAGTCCGGGGGGGCGGAGAGACCCAGTACTTC
V: TRBV18; J: TRBJ2-7; length: 11; D: .; size: .; CDR3: CASSPGDEQYF; DNA: TGTGCCAGCTCACCAGGGGACGAGCAGTACTTC
V: TRBV5-6; J: TRBJ1-6; length: 15; D: TRBD1; size: .; CDR3: CASSRDRAYNSPLHF; DNA: TGTGCCAGCAGCCGCGACAGGGCCTATAATTCACCCCTCCACTTT
V: TRBV5-6; J: TRBJ2-1; length: 17; D: .; size: .; CDR3: CASSSDGVAGPGNEQFF; DNA: TGTGCCAGCAGCTCAGATGGGGTGGCGGGGCCGGGTAATGAGCAGTTCTTC
V: TRBV7-2; J: TRBJ2-1; length: 14; D: .; size: .; CDR3: CASSWTSSYNEQFF; DNA: TGTGCCAGCAGCTGGACGAGCTCCTACAATGAGCAGTTCTTC
V: TRBV29-1; J: TRBJ1-2; length: 14; D: .; size: .; CDR3: CSVPDSPQDYGYTF; DNA: TGCAGCGTTCCGGACAGTCCACAGGACTATGGCTACACCTTC
V: TRBV18; J: TRBJ2-7; length: 14; D: .; size: .; CDR3: CASSPRGDSYEQYF; DNA: TGTGCCAGCTCACCACGAGGGGACTCCTACGAGCAGTACTTC
V: TRBV5-6; J: TRBJ1-5; length: 15; D: TRBD1; size: .; CDR3: CASSLTTGGNQPQHF; DNA: TGTGCCAGCAGCTTGACGACAGGGGGTAATCAGCCCCAGCATTTT
V: TRBV7-2; J: TRBJ2-7; length: 14; D: .; size: .; CDR3: CASSLDGPIYEQYF; DNA: TGTGCCAGCAGCTTAGACGGACCGATCTACGAGCAGTACTTC
V: TRBV7-2; J: TRBJ2-2; length: 15; D: TRBD2; size: .; CDR3: CASSSTSGDTGELFF; DNA: TGTGCCAGCAGCTCAACTAGCGGGGACACCGGGGAGCTGTTTTTT
V: TRBV6-5; J: TRBJ1-2; length: 12; D: .; size: .; CDR3: CASSSLDASYTF; DNA: TGTGCCAGCAGTTCCCTGGACGCTTCCTACACCTTC
V: TRBV11-2; J: TRBJ2-5; length: 16; D: TRBD2; size: once; CDR3: CASSFGTSALWETQYF; DNA: TGTGCCAGCAGCTTTGGGACTAGCGCACTATGGGAGACCCAGTACTTC
V: TRBV7-2; J: TRBJ1-5; length: 14; D: .; size: .; CDR3: CASSLGEGYQPQHF; DNA: TGTGCCAGCAGCTTAGGTGAGGGATATCAGCCCCAGCATTTT
V: TRBV18; J: TRBJ2-2; length: 16; D: TRBD2; size: .; CDR3: CASSSSGGANTGELFF; DNA: TGTGCCAGCTCGAGTAGCGGGGGTGCTAACACCGGGGAGCTGTTTTTT
V: TRBV5-6; J: TRBJ2-1; length: 15; D: .; size: .; CDR3: CASSFEGVSYNEQFF; DNA: TGTGCCAGCAGCTTCGAGGGGGTATCCTACAATGAGCAGTTCTTC
V: TRBV5-1; J: TRBJ2-7; length: 14; D: .; size: .; CDR3: CASSSLDRSYEQYF; DNA: TGCGCCAGCAGCTCCCTGGACCGATCCTACGAGCAGTACTTC
V: TRBV7-2; J: TRBJ2-1; length: 15; D: TRBD1; size: .; CDR3: CASSSSTGYYNEQFF; DNA: TGTGCCAGCAGCTCTTCGACAGGGTACTACAATGAGCAGTTCTTC
V: TRBV7-9; J: TRBJ2-2; length: 14; D: .; size: .; CDR3: CASSGRLNTGELFF; DNA: TGTGCCAGCAGCGGGAGGTTGAACACCGGGGAGCTGTTTTTT
V: TRBV19; J: TRBJ2-3; length: 17; D: TRBD1; size: .; CDR3: CASKPLAAGTGTDTQYF; DNA: TGTGCCAGTAAACCCCTAGCCGCCGGGACAGGTACAGATACGCAGTATTTT
V: TRBV15; J: TRBJ2-7; length: 12; D: .; size: .; CDR3: CATSTDDPSLYF; DNA: TGTGCCACCAGCACAGACGACCCTTCCCTTTACTTC
V: TRBV14; J: TRBJ1-6; length: 15; D: TRBD1; size: .; CDR3: CASSPTGTGNSPLHF; DNA: TGTGCCAGCAGCCCAACCGGGACAGGGAATTCACCCCTCCACTTT
V: TRBV6-6; J: TRBJ1-2; length: 14; D: .; size: .; CDR3: CASSSRGSNYGYTF; DNA: TGTGCCAGCAGTTCCAGGGGCAGCAACTATGGCTACACCTTC
V: TRBV7-2; J: TRBJ2-2; length: 15; D: .; size: .; CDR3: CASSAGPSNTGELFF; DNA: TGTGCCAGCAGCGCGGGACCATCGAACACCGGGGAGCTGTTTTTT
V: TRBV29-1; J: TRBJ2-7; length: 16; D: TRBD2; size: .; CDR3: CSVDSGWVAYRYEQYF; DNA: TGCAGCGTTGATAGCGGGTGGGTTGCGTACCGCTACGAGCAGTACTTC
V: TRBV6-8; J: TRBJ1-2; length: 16; D: .; size: once; CDR3: CASSHLQGRTNYGYTF; DNA: TGTGCCAGCAGTCACTTACAGGGAAGAACTAACTATGGCTACACCTTC
V: TRBV5-4; J: TRBJ2-6; length: 13; D: .; size: .; CDR3: CASSSTVGNVLTF; DNA: TGTGCCAGCAGTTCCACGGTGGGCAACGTCCTGACTTTC
V: TRBV28; J: TRBJ1-2; length: 13; D: .; size: .; CDR3: CASSPGANYGYTF; DNA: TGTGCCAGCAGTCCCGGGGCGAACTATGGCTACACCTTC
V: TRBV27; J: TRBJ2-3; length: 16; D: TRBD2; size: .; CDR3: CASSEYRTSGSDTQYF; DNA: TGTGCCAGCTCAGAATACAGGACTAGCGGGAGTGATACGCAGTATTTT
V: TRBV7-8; J: TRBJ2-3; length: 12; D: .; size: .; CDR3: CASTPAADTQYF; DNA: TGTGCCAGCACCCCGGCGGCTGATACGCAGTATTTT
V: TRBV7-2; J: TRBJ1-4; length: 15; D: TRBD1; size: few; CDR3: CASSRQGPINEKLFF; DNA: TGTGCCAGCAGTCGACAGGGACCTATTAATGAAAAACTGTTTTTT
V: TRBV6-5; J: TRBJ2-6; length: 15; D: TRBD1; size: .; CDR3: CASSSGTAGANVLTF; DNA: TGTGCCAGCAGTTCTGGGACAGCTGGGGCCAACGTCCTGACTTTC
V: TRBV2; J: TRBJ1-3; length: 14; D: TRBD1; size: .; CDR3: CASYQGAVGNTIYF; DNA: TGTGCCAGTTACCAGGGGGCGGTTGGAAACACCATATATTTT
V: TRBV28; J: TRBJ2-7; length: 17; D: TRBD1; size: .; CDR3: CASSLRGTGLSSYEQYF; DNA: TGTGCCAGCAGTTTACGGGGGACAGGGCTAAGCTCCTACGAGCAGTACTTC
V: TRBV19; J: TRBJ1-4; length: 12; D: .; size: few; CDR3: CASRTGNEKLFF; DNA: TGTGCCAGTCGTACAGGGAATGAAAAACTGTTTTTT
V: TRBV5-6; J: TRBJ1-4; length: 15; D: .; size: .; CDR3: CASSLKLGGPEKLFF; DNA: TGTGCCAGCAGCTTGAAGTTAGGGGGTCCTGAAAAACTGTTTTTT
V: TRBV15; J: TRBJ2-3; length: 18; D: .; size: .; CDR3: CATSRDLSSAGNWDTQYF; DNA: TGTGCCACCAGCAGAGATCTTAGCTCGGCAGGGAATTGGGATACGCAGTATTTT
V: TRBV29-1; J: TRBJ1-1; length: 14; D: .; size: .; CDR3: CSVLDGGGNTEAFF; DNA: TGCAGCGTCCTGGACGGCGGTGGGAACACTGAAGCTTTCTTT
V: TRBV2; J: TRBJ2-1; length: 11; D: .; size: .; CDR3: CASSAYNEQFF; DNA: TGTGCCAGTAGCGCCTACAATGAGCAGTTCTTC